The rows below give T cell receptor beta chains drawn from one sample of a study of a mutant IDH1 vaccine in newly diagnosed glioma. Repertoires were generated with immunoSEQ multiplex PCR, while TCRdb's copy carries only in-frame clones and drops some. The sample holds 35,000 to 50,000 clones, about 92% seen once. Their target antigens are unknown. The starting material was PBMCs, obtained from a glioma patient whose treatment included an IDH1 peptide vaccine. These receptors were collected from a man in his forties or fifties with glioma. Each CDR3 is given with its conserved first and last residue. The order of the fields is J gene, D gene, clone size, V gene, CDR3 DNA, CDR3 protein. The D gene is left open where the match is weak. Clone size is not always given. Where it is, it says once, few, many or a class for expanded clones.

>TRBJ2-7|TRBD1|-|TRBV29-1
TGCAGCGGCTATGCCGGGACAGGGGGCGGATACGAGCAGTACTTC
CSGYAGTGGGYEQYF
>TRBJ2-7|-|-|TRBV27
TGTGCCAGCAGTTTATCTTCCGGGAGCTCCTACGAGCAGTACTTC
CASSLSSGSSYEQYF
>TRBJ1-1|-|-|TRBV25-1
TGTGCCAGCAGTGGTCCGGAGGCCCTTGAAGCTTTCTTT
CASSGPEALEAFF
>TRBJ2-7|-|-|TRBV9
TGTGCCAGCAGCGTAGACAGTCAGGGAAGTTACGAGCAGTACTTC
CASSVDSQGSYEQYF
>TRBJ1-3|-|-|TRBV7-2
TGTGCCAGCAGCCAGGGTCCCTCTGGAAACACCATATATTTT
CASSQGPSGNTIYF
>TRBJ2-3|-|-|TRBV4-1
TGCGCCAGCAGCCGGCCGATGGCAGATACGCAGTATTTT
CASSRPMADTQYF
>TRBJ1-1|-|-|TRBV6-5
TGTGCCAGCAGTTACTCAGGGGTGGGCGGCTTTGAAGCTTTCTTT
CASSYSGVGGFEAFF
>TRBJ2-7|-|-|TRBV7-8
TGTGCCAGCAGCCAGAGGTACACTTTATCCGAATCCTACGAGCAGTACTTC
CASSQRYTLSESYEQYF
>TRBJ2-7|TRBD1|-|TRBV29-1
TGCAGCGCGAAAGGGGGCGTGCTCTACGAGCAGTACTTC
CSAKGGVLYEQYF
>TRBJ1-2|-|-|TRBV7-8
TGTGCCAGCAGCTTTAGTGACAGCTATGGCTACACCTTC
CASSFSDSYGYTF
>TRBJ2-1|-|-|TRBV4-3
TGCGCCAGCAGCCAAGATGGGTACAATGAGCAGTTCTTC
CASSQDGYNEQFF
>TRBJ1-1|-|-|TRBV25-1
TGTGCCAGCCGTTTGGGACACGCGAACACTGAAGCTTTCTTT
CASRLGHANTEAFF
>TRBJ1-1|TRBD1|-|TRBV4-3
TGCGCCAGCAGCCAAGAGGGTCTTACAGGGGGCACTGAAGCTTTCTTT
CASSQEGLTGGTEAFF
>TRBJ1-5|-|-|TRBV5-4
TGTGCCAGCAGCTTGGGGGCGGGTCAGCCCCAGCATTTT
CASSLGAGQPQHF
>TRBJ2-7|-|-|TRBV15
TGTGCCACCAGCAGAGATCAAAGGGTCTCCTACGAGCAGTACTTC
CATSRDQRVSYEQYF
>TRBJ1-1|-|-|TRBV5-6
TGTGCCAGCAGGTTAGGACAGCTATTCACTGAAGCTTTCTTT
CASRLGQLFTEAFF
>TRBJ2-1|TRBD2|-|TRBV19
TGTGCCAGTAGTATAACTCTAGCGGGAGGGAATTACAATGAGCAGTTCTTC
CASSITLAGGNYNEQFF
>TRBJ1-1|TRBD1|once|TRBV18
TGTGCCAGCTCACCCGACAGGGGCACTGAAGCTTTCTTT
CASSPDRGTEAFF
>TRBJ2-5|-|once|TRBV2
TGTGCCAGCGAAGCGAGCCAAGAGACCCAGTACTTC
CASEASQETQYF
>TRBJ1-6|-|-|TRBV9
TGTGCCAGCAGCGTAGCCCCAGGGGAGGGAACCCTCCACTTT
CASSVAPGEGTLHF
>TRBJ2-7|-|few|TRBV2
TGTGCCAGCAAAGGGTACTATTTGAGTTACGAGCAGTACTTC
CASKGYYLSYEQYF
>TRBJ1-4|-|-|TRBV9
TGTGCCAGCAGCGTAGAAGGGTTTCTCCCCCAAACAACCCGACTGTTTTTT
CASSVEGFLPQTTRLFF
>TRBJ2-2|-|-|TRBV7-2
TGTGCCAGCAGCTTGAGCGCTCCGAACACCGGGGAGCTGTTTTTT
CASSLSAPNTGELFF
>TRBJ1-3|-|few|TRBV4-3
TGCGCCAGCAGCCAAGAACCCCTCGGCGTCTCTGGAAACACCATATATTTT
CASSQEPLGVSGNTIYF
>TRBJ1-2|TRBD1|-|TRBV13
TGTGCCAGCAGCCAGGGACAGGGGGCGAAGGATGGCTACACCTTC
CASSQGQGAKDGYTF
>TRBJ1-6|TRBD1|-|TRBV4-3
TGCGCCAGCAGCCAAGATAACAGGGGTAGCTCCTATAATTCACCCCTCCACTTT
CASSQDNRGSSYNSPLHF
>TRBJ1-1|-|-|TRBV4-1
TGCGCCAGCAGCCATTACTCAGGGCGGACTGAAGCTTTCTTT
CASSHYSGRTEAFF
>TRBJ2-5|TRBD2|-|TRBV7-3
TGTGCCAGCAGCCCCCGTGGACTAGATACGGAGACCCAGTACTTC
CASSPRGLDTETQYF
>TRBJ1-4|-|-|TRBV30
TGTGCCTGGAGGGGGCCAGCTAAACTGTTTTTT
CAWRGPAKLFF
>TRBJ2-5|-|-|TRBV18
TGTGCCAGCTCACCACAGATGGAGACCCAGTACTTC
CASSPQMETQYF
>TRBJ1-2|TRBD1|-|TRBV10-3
TGTGCCATCAGTCAGACAGGGATTTCAAACTATGGCTACACCTTC
CAISQTGISNYGYTF
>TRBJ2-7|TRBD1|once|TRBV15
TGTGCCACCAGCAGTCAACGGACAGGTGTCAACGAGCAGTACTTC
CATSSQRTGVNEQYF
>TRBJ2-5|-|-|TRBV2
TGTGCCAGCAGTGATCTTGTTGGGTTGGAAGAGACCCAGTACTTC
CASSDLVGLEETQYF
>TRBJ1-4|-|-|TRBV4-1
TGCGCCAGCAGCCAAGTGACAGAAAATGAAAAACTGTTTTTT
CASSQVTENEKLFF
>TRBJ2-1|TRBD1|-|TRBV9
TGTGCCAGCAGCGTTCGACAGGGCTTCTACAATGAGCAGTTCTTC
CASSVRQGFYNEQFF
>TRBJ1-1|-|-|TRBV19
TGTGCCAGTAGGCAGGGTTACACTGAAGCTTTCTTT
CASRQGYTEAFF
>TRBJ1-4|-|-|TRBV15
TGTGCCACCAGCAAAGACAGATCTAATGAAAAACTGTTTTTT
CATSKDRSNEKLFF
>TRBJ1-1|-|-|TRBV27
TGTGCCAGCAGTTTTACGGCAGGCACTGAAGCTTTCTTT
CASSFTAGTEAFF
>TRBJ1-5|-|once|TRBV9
TGTGCCAGCAGCGTAGGACTAACCAGCAATCAGCCCCAGCATTTT
CASSVGLTSNQPQHF
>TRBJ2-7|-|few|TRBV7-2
TGTGCCAGCAGCTCCGGCCGGGGGTACTACGAGCAGTACTTC
CASSSGRGYYEQYF
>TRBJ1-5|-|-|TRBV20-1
TGCAGTGCTAGAAAGGATCAGCCCCAGCATTTT
CSARKDQPQHF
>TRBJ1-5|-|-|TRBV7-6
TGTGCCAGCAGCTTGAGCGGAGGGACTCAGCCCCAGCATTTT
CASSLSGGTQPQHF
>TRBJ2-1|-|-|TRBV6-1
TGTGCCAGCAGTGATTGGCCTCTCAGGGGCTCCTACAATGAGCAGTTCTTC
CASSDWPLRGSYNEQFF
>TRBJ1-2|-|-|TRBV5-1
TGCGCCAGCAGCAGAGAGGACGGACCTAACTATGGCTACACCTTC
CASSREDGPNYGYTF
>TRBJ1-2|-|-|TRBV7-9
TGTGCCAGCAGCGCCGTCGTCCGGGGAGGGTATGGCTACACCTTC
CASSAVVRGGYGYTF